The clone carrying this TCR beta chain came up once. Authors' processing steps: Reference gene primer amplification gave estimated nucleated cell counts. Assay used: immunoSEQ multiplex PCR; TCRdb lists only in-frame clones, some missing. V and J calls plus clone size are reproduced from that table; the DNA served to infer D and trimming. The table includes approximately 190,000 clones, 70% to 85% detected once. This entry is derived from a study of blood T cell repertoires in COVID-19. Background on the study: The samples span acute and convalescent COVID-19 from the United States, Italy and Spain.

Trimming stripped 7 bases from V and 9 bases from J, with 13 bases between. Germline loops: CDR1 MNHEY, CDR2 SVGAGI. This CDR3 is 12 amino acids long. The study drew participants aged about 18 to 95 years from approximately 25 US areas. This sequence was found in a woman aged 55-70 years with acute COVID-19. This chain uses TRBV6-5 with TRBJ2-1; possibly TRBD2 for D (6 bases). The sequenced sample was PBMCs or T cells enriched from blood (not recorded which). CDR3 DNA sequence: TGTGCCAGCAATCGGCACGGGGGTGAGCAGTTCTTC. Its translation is CASNRHGGEQFF.